The rows below give T cell receptor beta chains drawn from one sample of a study of T-cell reconstitution after alpha-beta-depleted transplantation in children. A single record per CDR3 protein comes from TCRdb applying MiXCR to the PCR reads. The repertoire holds about 240,000 distinct CDR3 sequences, with around 12% as singletons. Sequencing was performed on PBMCs from the stem cell graft donor, taken from the stem cell graft. These receptors all stem from a human donor who donated a stem cell graft to a child with acute lymphoblastic leukemia. Each CDR3 is given with its conserved first and last residue. D genes are given only for firm matches. Only some rows state a clone size, as once, few, many or a class for expanded clones.

clone_size | j_call | d_call | v_call | cdr3_nt | cdr3_aa
many | TRBJ2-7 | - | TRBV6-1 | TGTGCCAGCAGTCGGGCAGAGGCCGGCGAGCAGTACTTC | CASSRAEAGEQYF
many | TRBJ2-6 | - | TRBV12-3/TRBV12-4 | TGTGCCATCACAGGGTCAATCTCTGGGGCCAACGTCCTGACTTTC | CAITGSISGANVLTF
many | TRBJ2-3 | TRBD2 | TRBV5-1 | TGCGCCAGCAGCTTCCTGGGGGGGGCAGATACGCAGTATTTT | CASSFLGGADTQYF
many | TRBJ1-1 | - | TRBV5-1 | TGCGCCAGCAGCTTGGCCGGACCGAGGGGATCTGAAGCTTTCTTT | CASSLAGPRGSEAFF
many | TRBJ2-2 | - | TRBV5-1 | TGCGCCAGCAGCCCCTGGGAAGCCACCGGGGAGCTGTTTTTT | CASSPWEATGELFF
many | TRBJ2-6 | - | TRBV10-3 | TGTGCCATCAGTGAGGGGGGGGCGTCTGGGGCCAACGTCCTGACTTTC | CAISEGGASGANVLTF
many | TRBJ2-3 | - | TRBV19 | TGTGCCAGTTCAAAGGGCACAGATACGCAGTATTTT | CASSKGTDTQYF
many | TRBJ1-2 | - | TRBV6-5 | TGTGCCAGCAGGCGTAATGCTGGCGACTATGGCTACACCTTC | CASRRNAGDYGYTF
many | TRBJ1-5 | - | TRBV18 | TGTGCCAGCTCACCGGGGGGGGCCCAGCCCCAGCATTTT | CASSPGGAQPQHF
many | TRBJ1-2 | - | TRBV24-1 | TGTGCCACCAGTGACTTAGGGGGCTACACCTTC | CATSDLGGYTF
many | TRBJ1-5 | - | TRBV27 | TGTGCCAGCAGTCTCTCAGACCAGAACAACCAGCCCCAGCATTTT | CASSLSDQNNQPQHF
many | TRBJ1-5 | - | TRBV9 | TGTGCCAGCAGCGTATCTGGGAATCAGCCCCAGCATTTT | CASSVSGNQPQHF
many | TRBJ2-1 | TRBD1 | TRBV20-1 | TGCAGTGCGTCGGGACAGGACAATGAGCAGTTCTTC | CSASGQDNEQFF
many | TRBJ2-1 | - | TRBV9 | TGTGCCAGCAGCGTAGAAGGCATCGAGCAGTTCTTC | CASSVEGIEQFF
many | TRBJ1-2 | - | TRBV28 | TGTGCCAGCAGTTCACCCCAAGGGGGGGCGGGCAACTATGGCTACACCTTC | CASSSPQGGAGNYGYTF
many | TRBJ2-6 | - | TRBV15 | TGTGCCACCGCCGCGGACAGAGGCTCTGGGGCCAACGTCCTGACTTTC | CATAADRGSGANVLTF
- | TRBJ2-5 | TRBD2 | TRBV19 | TGTGCCAGTAGTCTAGGACTAGCGGAGACTCGGGAGACCCAGTACTTC | CASSLGLAETRETQYF
few | TRBJ2-6 | - | TRBV6-5 | TGTGCCAGCAGTTACGAGACTGGGGAGTCTGGGGCCAACGTCCTGACTTTC | CASSYETGESGANVLTF